The 28 T cell receptor beta chains reported below all come from one sample, sequenced in a study of shared clonotypes between healthy human individuals. The table came from immunoSEQ multiplex PCR; TCRdb's copy has only in-frame clones and leaves some out. The repertoire holds 1.4 million to 1.5 million clones, with over 95% as singletons. Sequenced input: naive CD4+ T cells sorted from blood. The sample's subset: CD45RA+ positively selected. The receptor set was obtained from a man between 25 and 39 years old in good health.

The chain links TRBV6-6 to TRBJ2-3; 8 nucleotides agree with TRBD1. The CDR3 sequence is 16 residues long. Germline CDR1 MNHNY, CDR2 SVGAGI (reference sequence). The ends lost 5 bases at V and 4 bases at J; junction bases unmatched: 11. CDR3 in amino acids: CASSQDRVWGSDTQYF. The CDR3 DNA follows: TGTGCCAGCAGTCAGGACAGGGTATGGGGTTCAGATACGCAGTATTTT.

Concerning this clone: In the same sample, other DNA sequences code for this CDR3. The chain carries TRBV7-3 and TRBJ2-5; a weak D match, TRBD2 (6 bases). Germline CDR1 SGHTA, CDR2 FQGTGA. The CDR3 has 13 amino acids. The V end was cut by 5 bases, the J end by 3 bases, with 10 bases between. The chain's CDR3 is CASSPGGKETQYF. CDR3 DNA sequence: TGTGCCAGCAGCCCCGGGGGAAAAGAGACCCAGTACTTC.

J is TRBJ1-1 and V is TRBV5-1; D is unclear. V was shortened by 3 bases and J by 8 bases, with 11 bases between the two germline ends. The CDR3 is made up of 12 amino acids. The germline CDR1 and CDR2 sequences are SGHRS and YFSETQ. The CDR3 bases are TGCGCCAGCAGCTCCCTATCGGGCGAAGCTTTCTTT. It specifies CASSSLSGEAFF.

The V call is TRBV5-5, the J call TRBJ1-4; 11 nucleotides line up with TRBD1. Germline V CDR1 and CDR2: SGHKS, YYEKEE (reference sequence). This CDR3 has 15 residues. The junction had 8 bases not matched to a gene; V was cut back by 6 bases and J by 7 bases. CDR3 sequence reads: CASTRTGTGGEKLFF. In DNA, the CDR3 is TGTGCCAGCACCAGAACCGGGACAGGGGGTGAAAAACTGTTTTTT.

About this clone: The junction shows a germline mismatch at one end, possibly a read error. This chain joins TRBV7-9 and TRBJ1-1, with a weak D call TRBD1 (6 bases). The germline V gene has CDR1 SEHNR and CDR2 FQNEAQ (reference sequence). The CDR3 spans 17 residues. CDR3: CASRLAAGVGGGTEAFF. CDR3 sequence (DNA): TGTGCCAGCAGGTTAGCAGCCGGAGTAGGGGGAGGCACTGAAGCTTTCTTT.

J is TRBJ2-2 and V is TRBV7-3; D is undetermined. The CDR3 spans 13 residues. Per germline, CDR1 SGHTA and CDR2 FQGTGA. Deletions cut 2 bases from V and 4 bases from J, with 5 bases between. In nucleotides, the CDR3 is TGTGCCAGCAGCTTAGCAATCACCGGGGAGCTGTTTTTT. Translated: CASSLAITGELFF.

The rearrangement links TRBV7-2 to TRBJ2-5; D not resolved. In germline, CDR1 is SGHTA, CDR2 FQGNSA. CDR3 length: 14 residues. V was trimmed by 5 bases and J by 6 bases, leaving 16 bases between them. CDR3: CASSPDGPQKTQYF. CDR3 DNA sequence: TGTGCCAGCAGCCCCGACGGGCCCCAGAAGACCCAGTACTTC. The full variable domain, in which reference TRBV7-2 and TRBJ2-5 provide the parts outside the CDR3, is GAGVSQSPSNKVTEKGKDVELRCDPISGHTALYWYRQSLGQGLEFLIYFQGNSAPDKSGLPSDRFSAERTGGSVSTLTIQRTQQEDSAVYLCASSPDGPQKTQYFGPGTRLLVL.

The rearrangement links TRBV30 to TRBJ2-1, with D perhaps TRBD2 (10 bases). Trimming left V 0 bases short and J 5 bases short, with 23 bases between. Per germline, CDR1 GTSNPN and CDR2 SVGIG (reference sequence). The CDR3 runs 18 residues. The CDR3 here is CAWSVPDRGLAGDNEQFF. CDR3 sequence (DNA): TGTGCCTGGAGTGTACCGGACAGGGGTCTAGCGGGAGACAATGAGCAGTTCTTC.

This clone was seen just once. The V gene is TRBV18, the J gene TRBJ2-3, with 14 bases identical to TRBD2. The CDR3 sequence is 17 residues long. Germline CDR1 reads KGHSH; CDR2 reads LQKENI. The V gene end was trimmed by 4 bases and the J gene end by 7 bases; junction bases not matched to a gene: 10. The CDR3 DNA reads TGTGCCAGCTCACAGTTGACTAGCGGGAGGGCCATTCATACGCAGTATTTT. Encoded protein: CASSQLTSGRAIHTQYF.

The J gene is TRBJ2-1, the V gene TRBV6-5, with D perhaps TRBD2 (6 bases). Germline lookup yields CDR1 MNHEY and CDR2 SVGAGI. Trimming took 2 bases from V and 8 from J, leaving 13 bases between them. The CDR3 has 14 residues. The CDR3 is CASSYPTSPYEQFF. The CDR3 bases are TGTGCCAGCAGTTACCCGACTAGTCCCTATGAGCAGTTCTTC.

The rearrangement joins TRBV10-3 to TRBJ2-5, with 8 bases identical to TRBD2. After removal of 11 bases from V and 0 bases from J, the junction contained 17 bases not matched to a gene. Germline-derived CDR1 and CDR2 are ENHRY and SYGVKD. CDR3 size: 17 residues. The CDR3: CAARPSGGKGYQETQYF. In DNA form, the CDR3 reads TGTGCCGCCCGACCCTCGGGGGGGAAGGGGTACCAAGAGACCCAGTACTTC.

This clone was detected only once. V usage is TRBV28 and J usage is TRBJ2-5, with TRBD2 identical over 7 bases. This CDR3 contains 15 residues. Unmatched junction bases numbered 11, after V lost 5 bases and J lost 5 bases. Germline lookup yields CDR1 MDHEN and CDR2 SYDVKM. The DNA of the CDR3 is TGTGCCAGCAGTGCCCAGTGGGGGGGTAGGGAGACCCAGTACTTC. Translating it yields CASSAQWGGRETQYF.

This sequence joins TRBV28 and TRBJ1-2; D ambiguous. CDR1 is MDHEN, CDR2 SYDVKM, per germline. The CDR3 contains 14 residues. Trimming stripped 8 bases from V and 4 bases from J, with 17 bases between. CDR3 in amino acids: CASLLGRAPYGYTF. The CDR3 DNA reads TGTGCCAGCCTTCTGGGTAGGGCTCCCTATGGCTACACCTTC.

The V and J genes are TRBV28 and TRBJ2-2; TRBD2 matches 8 bases. In germline, CDR1 is MDHEN, CDR2 SYDVKM. The CDR3 covers 17 residues. V was pared by 1 base and J by 4 bases, with 8 bases of the junction left unmatched. The CDR3 coding sequence is TGTGCCAGCAGTTTATCGAGCGGGAGTATTGGCACCGGGGAGCTGTTTTTT. Its translation: CASSLSSGSIGTGELFF.

The V call is TRBV4-1, the J call TRBJ2-3; 16 bases match TRBD2. Germline V gives CDR1 MGHRA, CDR2 YSYEKL. J was trimmed by 5 bases and V by 3 bases; bases with no gene match: 2. This CDR3 region has 16 residues. This CDR3 reads CASSQGLAGGGDTQYF. The CDR3 DNA reads TGCGCCAGCAGCCAGGGACTAGCGGGAGGGGGAGATACGCAGTATTTT.

This clone was picked up a small number of times. Different DNA sequences within this sample yield the same CDR3. The rearrangement links TRBV18 to TRBJ1-5; D call uncertain. Germline V gene sequence: CDR1 KGHSH, CDR2 LQKENI. V lost 3 bases, J lost 2 bases, and 5 bases lay in between. The CDR3 runs 13 residues. CDR3 protein: CASSPGRNQPQHF. In DNA form, the CDR3 reads TGTGCCAGCTCACCTGGACGCAATCAGCCCCAGCATTTT.

The chain combines TRBV30 with TRBJ2-2; TRBD2 agrees at 8 bases. The CDR3 has 15 amino acids. J was trimmed by 3 bases and V by 3 bases; bases with no gene match: 6. Germline lookup yields CDR1 GTSNPN and CDR2 SVGIG (reference sequence). The CDR3 nucleotides are TGTGCCTGGAGAGGTGGCGGGAGGTACACCGGGGAGCTGTTTTTT. It is translated as CAWRGGGRYTGELFF.

The J gene is TRBJ1-2, the V gene TRBV18; D possibly corresponds to TRBD1 (6 bases). The V gene's germline CDR1 is KGHSH and CDR2 LQKENI. Trimming stripped 2 bases from V and 3 bases from J, with 13 bases between. This CDR3 region has 15 residues. The CDR3 is CASSPTAGDDYGYTF. CDR3 coding DNA: TGTGCCAGCTCACCAACTGCAGGGGACGACTATGGCTACACCTTC.

This clone is a singleton in its sample. This sequence joins TRBV19 and TRBJ2-1, with TRBD2 matching 10 bases. Germline values: CDR1 LNHDA, CDR2 SQIVND (reference sequence). V dropped 2 bases and J dropped 3; count of bases not matched to a gene: 4. CDR3 size: 16 residues. Written as DNA, the CDR3 is TGTGCCAGTAGTATAACCCCTAGCGGGAGCTACAATGAGCAGTTCTTC. As protein: CASSITPSGSYNEQFF. The variable domain in full, with the rest retrieved from reference TRBV19 and TRBJ2-1, is DGGITQSPKYLFRKEGQNVTLSCEQNLNHDAMYWYRQDPGQGLRLIYYSQIVNDFQKGDIAEGYSVSREKKESFPLTVTSAQKNPTAFYLCASSITPSGSYNEQFFGPGTRLTVL.

V gene TRBV28 combines with J gene TRBJ1-5; no definite D call. V was pared by 6 bases and J by 2 bases, with 11 bases between. This CDR3 region has 14 residues. The germline V gene has CDR1 MDHEN and CDR2 SYDVKM. The CDR3 DNA follows: TGTGCCAGCAGCCACCTCCTAGGCAATCAGCCCCAGCATTTT. Translating gives CASSHLLGNQPQHF.

The chain combines TRBV11-1 with TRBJ1-3; no reliable D call. The germline gives CDR1 SGHAT, CDR2 FQDESV (reference sequence). V shed 2 bases and J shed 5 bases, with 13 bases lying between them. The CDR3 has 15 amino acids. CDR3 amino acids: CASSLMRELRNTIYF. As DNA, the CDR3 is TGTGCCAGCAGCTTAATGAGGGAATTAAGAAACACCATATATTTT. Using reference TRBV11-1 and TRBJ1-3 for the parts outside the CDR3, the full variable domain is EAEVAQSPRYKITEKSQAVAFWCDPISGHATLYWYRQILGQGPELLVQFQDESVVDDSQLPKDRFSAERLKGVDSTLKIQPAELGDSAMYLCASSLMRELRNTIYFGEGSWLTVV.

The chain uses TRBV4-2 and TRBJ2-2; D possibly corresponds to TRBD2 (5 bases). V dropped 0 bases and J dropped 4 bases, with 15 bases sitting between them. The CDR3 runs 17 residues. Germline V gene data show CDR1 as LGHNA and CDR2 as YNFKEQ. The CDR3 region has the DNA TGTGCCAGCAGCCAAGATAAAGTCTCCGGGGTCACCGGGGAGCTGTTTTTT. This sequence encodes CASSQDKVSGVTGELFF.

The chain links TRBV5-1 to TRBJ2-1; 9 nucleotides line up with TRBD1. CDR3 length equals 16 residues. V trimming: 2 bases; J trimming: 7 bases; junction bases outside the gene matches: 10. The germline V gene encodes CDR1 SGHRS and CDR2 YFSETQ. CDR3 bases: TGCGCCAGCAGCTTTTGGTTACAGGGGGCGGGGAATGAGCAGTTCTTC. It translates to CASSFWLQGAGNEQFF. The full variable domain, its missing parts supplied by reference TRBV5-1 and TRBJ2-1, is KAGVTQTPRYLIKTRGQQVTLSCSPISGHRSVSWYQQTPGQGLQFLFEYFSETQRNKGNFPGRFSGRQFSNSRSEMNVSTLELGDSALYLCASSFWLQGAGNEQFFGPGTRLTVL.

The chain recombines TRBV30 with TRBJ1-5; D unresolved. Germline V gene lookup returns CDR1 GTSNPN and CDR2 SVGIG (reference sequence). The CDR3 runs to 14 residues. The V end was cut by 0 bases, the J end by 9 bases, with 15 bases between. As DNA, the CDR3 is TGTGCCTGGAGTGTTTTACCCAGCGAGGTGCCCCAGCATTTT. It yields the protein CAWSVLPSEVPQHF.

This clone is a singleton in its sample. This rearrangement joins TRBV9 to TRBJ2-7, with a weak D call TRBD1 (5 bases). CDR1 and CDR2 (germline): SGDLS, YYNGEE. The length of the CDR3 is 15 residues. Trimming left V 0 bases short and J 4 bases short, with 14 bases between. The CDR3 loop is CASSVGWGTVYEQYF. Written as DNA, the CDR3 is TGTGCCAGCAGCGTAGGGTGGGGCACGGTGTACGAGCAGTACTTC.

The chain employs TRBV19 and TRBJ1-2; TRBD1 is a possible D gene (6 bases). The CDR3 runs 15 residues. The germline CDR1 and CDR2 sequences are LNHDA and SQIVND (reference sequence). The V end was cut by 5 bases, the J end by 0 bases, with 13 bases between. The CDR3 reads CASSSRDNTNYGYTF. CDR3 sequence (DNA): TGTGCCAGTAGTTCACGGGACAATACTAACTATGGCTACACCTTC.

The rearrangement uses TRBV5-1 and TRBJ2-6, with D maybe TRBD2 (6 bases). V lost 4 bases, J lost 0 bases, and 14 bases lay in between. Germline CDR1 SGHRS, CDR2 YFSETQ. The CDR3 is made up of 17 amino acids. The DNA of the CDR3 is TGCGCCAGCAGCAACCGGGACTCATCCTCTGGGGCCAACGTCCTGACTTTC. Its protein is CASSNRDSSSGANVLTF.

The J gene is TRBJ1-1, the V gene TRBV7-6; D is undetermined. Germline loops: CDR1 SGHVS, CDR2 FNYEAQ. The germline V and J ends were trimmed by 4 bases and 0 bases, with 6 bases remaining between them. This CDR3 has 13 residues. CDR3 sequence: CASSSRVNTEAFF. The DNA for the CDR3 is TGTGCCAGCAGCTCCCGGGTGAACACTGAAGCTTTCTTT.